The 8 T cell receptor beta chains listed next were all sequenced from one sample in a study of breast tumors, draining lymph nodes, adjacent tissues. TCRdb fed the multiplex PCR reads into MiXCR, producing one record per CDR3 protein. The sample shows 120,000 or so distinct CDR3 sequences, roughly 21% of them seen only once. Breast cancer patients provided tissue from their axillary draining lymph nodes. Sequencing was performed on axillary lymph node tissue. All receptors derive from a female donor with breast cancer. Some clones in this sample may be carry-over from other donors' samples.

This clonotype came up many times. This chain connects TRBV5-1 to TRBJ2-3; perhaps D is TRBD1 or TRBD2 (7 bases each). The length of the CDR3 is 20 residues. Germline V gene data show CDR1 as SGHRS and CDR2 as YFSETQ. Trimming cost V 0 bases and J 6 bases, with 29 bases left between them. CDR3 residues: CASSLGGPTRGGRAADTQYF. The CDR3 DNA reads TGCGCCAGCAGCTTGGGGGGCCCGACCAGGGGGGGGAGGGCCGCCGATACGCAGTATTTT. Based on the CDR3 plus reference TRBV5-1 and TRBJ2-3, the full variable domain is KAGVTQTPRYLIKTRGQQVTLSCSPISGHRSVSWYQQTPGQGLQFLFEYFSETQRNKGNFPGRFSGRQFSNSRSEMNVSTLELGDSALYLCASSLGGPTRGGRAADTQYFGPGTRLTVL.

This clonotype was seen ten or more times. J is TRBJ1-2 and V is TRBV5-6; D is perhaps TRBD1 (5 bases). CDR3 length equals 13 residues. The germline CDR1 and CDR2 sequences are SGHDT and YYEEEE. V lost 2 bases and J 4 bases, leaving 9 bases between the germline ends. The CDR3 is CASSFGAFYGYTF. CDR3 in DNA: TGTGCCAGCAGCTTCGGGGCGTTCTATGGCTACACCTTC. Using reference TRBV5-6 and TRBJ1-2 for the parts outside the CDR3, the full variable domain is DAGVTQSPTHLIKTRGQQVTLRCSPKSGHDTVSWYQQALGQGPQFIFQYYEEEERQRGNFPDRFSGHQFPNYSSELNVNALLLGDSALYLCASSFGAFYGYTFGSGTRLTVV.

Regarding this clonotype: A much larger clonotype is one base distant, so this may be a read error. V usage is TRBV19 and J usage is TRBJ2-1, with unresolved D. V was clipped by 4 bases and J by 5 bases, with 12 bases between them. This CDR3 comprises 14 residues. The germline V gene encodes CDR1 LNHDA and CDR2 SQIVND (reference sequence). In nucleotides, the CDR3 is TGTGCCAGTAGTAAGACGACTGGAGACAATGAGCAGTTCTTC. Protein sequence: CASSKTTGDNEQFF.

In this sample, this clonotype turned up many times. This chain links TRBV6-1 with TRBJ2-3, with TRBD2 matching over 12 bases. Germline trimming cut 5 bases from V and 4 bases from J; bases unmatched to any gene: 4. Looked up from germline, CDR1 is MNHNS and CDR2 is SASEGT. The CDR3 spans 15 residues. This CDR3 reads CASSRLAGVPDTQYF. The CDR3 DNA follows: TGTGCCAGCAGTAGACTAGCGGGGGTCCCAGATACGCAGTATTTT.

In its sample, this clonotype was seen many times. The chain joins TRBV7-2 to TRBJ2-1, with D possibly called TRBD1 or TRBD2 (5 bases each). Per germline, CDR1 SGHTA and CDR2 FQGNSA. The CDR3 is 16 amino acids. V shed 4 bases and J shed 0 bases, with 13 bases lying between them. CDR3 loop: CASSSAGTSSYNEQFF. For the CDR3, the DNA is TGTGCCAGCAGCTCAGCCGGGACGAGCTCCTACAATGAGCAGTTCTTC.

The table lists this clonotype with many counts. The V and J genes are TRBV2 and TRBJ2-7; 8 bases align to TRBD1. Germline CDR1 is SNHLY and CDR2 is FYNNEI. The V and J ends lost 6 bases and 6 bases, in that order; junction bases with no gene match: 7. This CDR3 contains 13 residues. The CDR3 sequence is CASREGTGTEQYF. The CDR3 region has the DNA TGTGCCAGCAGGGAGGGGACAGGAACCGAGCAGTACTTC.

This clonotype was seen repeatedly, ten times or more. CDR3 in amino acids: CASSRQGDGYEQFF. CDR3 DNA sequence: TGCGCCAGCAGCCGACAGGGAGATGGCTATGAGCAGTTCTTC. The V call is TRBV5-1, the J call TRBJ2-1; 7 positions match TRBD1. Germline CDR1 SGHRS, CDR2 YFSETQ. This CDR3 spans 14 amino acids. V shed 4 bases, J shed 8 bases, and the junction held 9 bases outside the gene matches.

This clonotype showed up many times. The chain has TRBV6-5 and TRBJ2-1; 12 positions match TRBD2. CDR1 MNHEY and CDR2 SVGAGI come from the germline V gene. The V and J ends lost 6 bases and 9 bases, in that order; junction bases with no gene match: 12. There are 16 residues in the CDR3. The CDR3 DNA is TGTGCCAGCAGCCGGACTAGCGGGACTGGGGGGGGTGAGCAGTTCTTC. Its translation is CASSRTSGTGGGEQFF.